Each of the 18 T cell receptor beta chains below was sequenced from the same sample in a study of OX40 agonist ivuxolimab in advanced cancers. Sequencing was performed with immunoSEQ multiplex PCR; in TCRdb, only in-frame clones are kept and a portion is missing. In the table there are under 65,000 clones, around 89% of which are singletons. Here the sequenced sample was CD4+ or CD8+ T cells sorted from blood, taken in a trial of the OX40 agonist ivuxolimab. The receptor set was obtained from an adult with an advanced solid tumor such as melanoma, head and neck, liver or kidney cancer.

The gene calls are TRBV2 and TRBJ2-3, with D uncertain. Per the germline V gene, CDR1 is SNHLY and CDR2 is FYNNEI. This CDR3 contains 11 residues. V dropped 4 bases and J dropped 5 bases, with 4 bases sitting between them. CDR3 coding DNA: TGTGCCAGCAGTGGCGAAGATACGCAGTATTTT. It is translated as CASSGEDTQYF. The whole variable domain, remainder taken from reference TRBV2 and TRBJ2-3, is EPEVTQTPSHQVTQMGQEVILRCVPISNHLYFYWYRQILGQKVEFLVSFYNNEISEKSEIFDDQFSVERPDGSNFTLKIRSTKLEDSAMYFCASSGEDTQYFGPGTRLTVL.

The CDR3 DNA reads as TGCAGCGCTACAGGGAACTACGAGCAGTACTTC. Its translation: CSATGNYEQYF. The chain is built from TRBV29-1 and TRBJ2-7; perhaps TRBD1 as D (6 bases). The CDR3 is 11 residues long. CDR1 SQVTM and CDR2 ANQGSEA come from the germline V gene. V dropped 7 bases and J dropped 3 bases, with 10 bases sitting between them.

The chain employs TRBV6-5 and TRBJ2-1; TRBD2 agrees at 7 bases. The CDR3 is 15 amino acids. Germline CDR1 is MNHEY and CDR2 is SVGAGI. With 8 bases clipped from V and 6 bases from J, the junction kept 13 bases outside the gene matches. CDR3 DNA sequence: TGTGCCAGCCTGGGGGGGAGAGCGGGAAGCAATGAGCAGTTCTTC. Its translation is CASLGGRAGSNEQFF.

The chain has TRBV4-1 and TRBJ2-1; D assignment may be TRBD1 or TRBD2 (5 bases each). Germline V gives CDR1 MGHRA, CDR2 YSYEKL. The germline V and J ends were trimmed by 5 bases and 6 bases, with 14 bases remaining between them. The CDR3 contains 14 residues. The CDR3 region is CASSFRGAGNEQFF. The CDR3 DNA reads as TGCGCCAGCAGCTTTCGAGGGGCGGGCAATGAGCAGTTCTTC.

The chain is built from TRBV9 and TRBJ2-1; 9 nucleotides line up with TRBD2. V was clipped by 2 bases and J by 4 bases; unmatched bases: 4. This CDR3 comprises 15 residues. Germline CDR1 is SGDLS and CDR2 is YYNGEE. CDR3 sequence (DNA): TGTGCCAGCAGCGTTAGCGGGAGTGTATACAATGAGCAGTTCTTC. Protein product: CASSVSGSVYNEQFF.

The genes are TRBV19 and TRBJ1-5; the D is unclear. This CDR3 region has 14 residues. Germline V CDR1 and CDR2: LNHDA, SQIVND (reference sequence). Trimming took off 5 bases at V and 4 bases at J, with 12 bases between the two ends. CDR3 coding DNA: TGTGCCAGTAGTGAGAGGGTCGTAAATCAGCCCCAGCATTTT. Translation: CASSERVVNQPQHF.

The chain links TRBV7-6 to TRBJ2-5, with D perhaps TRBD1 or TRBD2 (7 bases each). This CDR3 spans 15 amino acids. The V end was cut by 5 bases, the J end by 5 bases, with 18 bases between. Germline-derived CDR1 and CDR2 are SGHVS and FNYEAQ. CDR3 residues: CASSPRQGGDETQYF. CDR3 nucleotides: TGTGCCAGCAGCCCTAGACAGGGAGGGGACGAGACCCAGTACTTC.

The CDR3 DNA is TGCAGCGATGGGAACTACAATGAGCAGTTCTTC. It specifies CSDGNYNEQFF. The rearrangement uses TRBV29-1 and TRBJ2-1, with no clear D. This CDR3 region has 11 residues. Germline CDR1 SQVTM, CDR2 ANQGSEA. The V gene lost 7 bases and the J gene lost 3 bases, with 7 bases spanning the gap.

The chain carries TRBV9 and TRBJ2-2, with D unresolved. This CDR3 spans 13 amino acids. Germline V gene sequence: CDR1 SGDLS, CDR2 YYNGEE. Trimming cost V 0 bases and J 7 bases, with 7 bases left between them. Written as DNA, the CDR3 is TGTGCCAGCAGCGTAGGCTGGAACGGGGAGCTGTTTTTT. This codes for CASSVGWNGELFF.

The chain employs TRBV9 and TRBJ2-1; 9 nucleotides line up with TRBD2. CDR1 and CDR2 (germline): SGDLS, YYNGEE. This CDR3 contains 15 residues. Trimming removed 5 bases from V and 6 bases from J; junction bases left unmatched: 9. In DNA, the CDR3 is TGTGCCAGCAGTGCGGGACTAGCTCTCTCCAATGAGCAGTTCTTC. This translates into CASSAGLALSNEQFF.

The chain is built from TRBV30 and TRBJ2-1; D is unclear. The V end was cut by 0 bases, the J end by 4 bases, with 4 bases between. In germline, CDR1 is GTSNPN, CDR2 SVGIG (reference sequence). The CDR3 spans 12 residues. The CDR3 DNA reads TGTGCCTGGAGTGTATCTTACAATGAGCAGTTCTTC. Protein product: CAWSVSYNEQFF.

The chain links TRBV28 to TRBJ1-4, with unresolved D. The V gene's germline CDR1 is MDHEN and CDR2 SYDVKM. This CDR3 spans 15 amino acids. Trimming left V 5 bases short and J 4 bases short, with 14 bases between. As DNA, the CDR3 is TGTGCCAGCAGTCTCCTAGGATCGAGTAATGAAAAACTGTTTTTT. This codes for CASSLLGSSNEKLFF.

This rearrangement joins TRBV5-1 to TRBJ2-1; D remains unclear. Germline assignment: CDR1 SGHRS and CDR2 YFSETQ. This CDR3 comprises 12 residues. V dropped 0 bases and J dropped 7 bases, with 5 bases sitting between them. The CDR3 reads CASSLAANEQFF. CDR3 DNA sequence: TGCGCCAGCAGCTTGGCAGCAAATGAGCAGTTCTTC.

The chain has TRBV9 and TRBJ2-1, with TRBD1 identical over 10 bases. CDR3 size: 15 residues. The germline V gene has CDR1 SGDLS and CDR2 YYNGEE. With 4 bases clipped from V and 3 bases from J, the junction kept 4 bases outside the gene matches. CDR3 region: CASSPGTGVYNEQFF. Here the CDR3 DNA reads TGTGCCAGCAGCCCCGGGACAGGGGTCTACAATGAGCAGTTCTTC. The whole variable domain, remainder taken from reference TRBV9 and TRBJ2-1, is DSGVTQTPKHLITATGQRVTLRCSPRSGDLSVYWYQQSLDQGLQFLIQYYNGEERAKGNILERFSAQQFPDLHSELNLSSLELGDSALYFCASSPGTGVYNEQFFGPGTRLTVL.

The rearrangement joins TRBV30 to TRBJ2-2; D gene unclear. Germline-derived CDR1 and CDR2 are GTSNPN and SVGIG (reference sequence). The V gene lost 2 bases and the J gene lost 4 bases, with 5 bases spanning the gap. The CDR3 runs to 12 residues. The DNA for the CDR3 is TGTGCCTGGAGTTATAGCACCGGGGAGCTGTTTTTT. This translates into CAWSYSTGELFF.

The chain uses TRBV30 and TRBJ2-7, with TRBD1 as a possible D gene (5 bases). Germline loops: CDR1 GTSNPN, CDR2 SVGIG (reference sequence). This CDR3 has 15 amino acids. V lost 0 bases to trimming and J lost 4 bases, with 16 bases between them. CDR3 sequence reads: CAWSVSAGYLYEQYF. CDR3 sequence (DNA): TGTGCCTGGAGTGTATCGGCAGGGTATCTGTACGAGCAGTACTTC.

This clone was detected once. The CDR3 region is CASSALGIDTQYF. CDR3 in DNA: TGTGCCAGTAGTGCCTTGGGGATAGATACGCAGTATTTT. V and J are TRBV19 and TRBJ2-3, with unresolved D. Germline V lookup: CDR1 LNHDA, CDR2 SQIVND (reference sequence). This CDR3 has 13 amino acids. V shed 5 bases and J shed 5 bases, with 11 bases lying between them.

V is TRBV7-3 and J is TRBJ2-7; TRBD1 might be the D (5 bases). The CDR3 has 15 amino acids. Trimming removed 0 bases at V and 0 bases at J, with 9 bases between. CDR1 SGHTA and CDR2 FQGTGA come from the germline V gene. CDR3 amino acids: CASSLTGDNSYEQYF. The CDR3, as DNA: TGTGCCAGCAGCTTAACAGGGGATAACTCCTACGAGCAGTACTTC.